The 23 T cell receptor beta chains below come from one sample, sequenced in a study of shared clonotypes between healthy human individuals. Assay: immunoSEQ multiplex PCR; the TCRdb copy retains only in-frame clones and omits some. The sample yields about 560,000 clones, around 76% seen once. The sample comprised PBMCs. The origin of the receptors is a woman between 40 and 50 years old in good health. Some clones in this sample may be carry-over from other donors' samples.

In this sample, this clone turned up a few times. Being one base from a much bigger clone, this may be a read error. CDR3 in DNA: TGTGCCTGGGGCCCCCAGACAGGGCTTAGTGAAAAACTGTTTTTT. It translates to CAWGPQTGLSEKLFF. V is TRBV30 and J is TRBJ1-4, with TRBD1 matching 7 bases. The CDR3 extends over 15 amino acids. CDR1 and CDR2 from the germline V gene are GTSNPN and SVGIG (reference sequence). The V and J ends lost 5 bases and 7 bases, in that order; junction bases with no gene match: 13.

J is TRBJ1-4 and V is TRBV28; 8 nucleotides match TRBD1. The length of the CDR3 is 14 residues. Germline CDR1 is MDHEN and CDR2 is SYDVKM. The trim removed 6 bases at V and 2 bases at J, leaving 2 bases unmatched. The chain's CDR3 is CASRPGGTNEKLFF. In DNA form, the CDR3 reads TGTGCCAGCAGACCAGGGGGCACTAATGAAAAACTGTTTTTT.

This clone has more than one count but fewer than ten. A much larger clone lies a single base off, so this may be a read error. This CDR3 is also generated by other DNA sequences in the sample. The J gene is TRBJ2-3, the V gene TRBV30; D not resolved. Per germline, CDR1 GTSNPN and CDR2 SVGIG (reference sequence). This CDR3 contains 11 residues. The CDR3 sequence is CACSLSHTQYF. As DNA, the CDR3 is TGTGCCTGTTCCCTAAGCCACACGCAGTACTTT.

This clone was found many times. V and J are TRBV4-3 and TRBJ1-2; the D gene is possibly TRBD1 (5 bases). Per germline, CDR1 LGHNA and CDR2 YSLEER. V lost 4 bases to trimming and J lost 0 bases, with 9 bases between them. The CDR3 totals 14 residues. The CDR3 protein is CASSLTETNYGYTF. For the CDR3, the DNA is TGCGCCAGCAGCCTGACAGAAACTAACTATGGCTACACCTTC.

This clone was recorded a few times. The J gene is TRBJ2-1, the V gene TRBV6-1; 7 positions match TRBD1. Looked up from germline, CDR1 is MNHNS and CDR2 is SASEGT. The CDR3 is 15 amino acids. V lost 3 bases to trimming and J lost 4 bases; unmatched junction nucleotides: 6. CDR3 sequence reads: CASSELTGLYNEQFF. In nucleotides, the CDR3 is TGTGCCAGCAGTGAGCTGACAGGGCTTTACAATGAGCAGTTCTTC.

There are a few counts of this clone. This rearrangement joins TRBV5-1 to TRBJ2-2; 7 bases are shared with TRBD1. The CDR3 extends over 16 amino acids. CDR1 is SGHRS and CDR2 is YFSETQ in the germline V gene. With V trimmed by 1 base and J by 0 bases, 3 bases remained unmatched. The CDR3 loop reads CASSLLGTANTGELFF. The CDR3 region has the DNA TGCGCCAGCAGCTTGCTCGGGACAGCGAACACCGGGGAGCTGTTTTTT.

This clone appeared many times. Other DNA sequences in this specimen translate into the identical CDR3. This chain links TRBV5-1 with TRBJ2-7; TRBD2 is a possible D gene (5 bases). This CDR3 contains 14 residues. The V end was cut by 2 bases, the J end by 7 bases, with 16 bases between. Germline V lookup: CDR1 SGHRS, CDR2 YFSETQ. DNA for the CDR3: TGCGCCAGCAGCTTCCAGGCCGGGTCGGGGGAGCAGTACTTC. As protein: CASSFQAGSGEQYF.

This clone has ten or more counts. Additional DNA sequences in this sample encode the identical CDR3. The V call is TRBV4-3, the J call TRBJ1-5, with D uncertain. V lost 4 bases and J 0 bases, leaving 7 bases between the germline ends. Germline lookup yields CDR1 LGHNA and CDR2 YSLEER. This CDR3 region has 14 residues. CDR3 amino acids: CASSPQISNQPQHF. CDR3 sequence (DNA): TGCGCCAGCAGCCCCCAGATTAGCAATCAGCCCCAGCATTTT.

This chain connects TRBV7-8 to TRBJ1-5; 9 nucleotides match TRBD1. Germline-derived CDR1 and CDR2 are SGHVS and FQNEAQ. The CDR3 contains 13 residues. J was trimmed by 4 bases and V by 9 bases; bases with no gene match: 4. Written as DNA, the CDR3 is TGTGCCAGTAAACAGGGGGCGAATCAGCCCCAGCATTTT. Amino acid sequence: CASKQGANQPQHF.

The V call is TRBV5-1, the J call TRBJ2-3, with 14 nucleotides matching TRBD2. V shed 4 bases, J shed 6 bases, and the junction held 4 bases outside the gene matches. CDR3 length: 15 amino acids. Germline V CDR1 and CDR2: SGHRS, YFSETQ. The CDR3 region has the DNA TGCGCCAGCAGCCGGGGACTAGCGGGAGCCGATACGCAGTATTTT. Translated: CASSRGLAGADTQYF.

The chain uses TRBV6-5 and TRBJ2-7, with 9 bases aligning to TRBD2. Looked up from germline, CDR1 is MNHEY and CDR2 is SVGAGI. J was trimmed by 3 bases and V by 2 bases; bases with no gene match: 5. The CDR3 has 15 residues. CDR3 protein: CASSYGAGGYYEQYF. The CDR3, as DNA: TGTGCCAGCAGTTACGGCGCGGGAGGGTACTACGAGCAGTACTTC.

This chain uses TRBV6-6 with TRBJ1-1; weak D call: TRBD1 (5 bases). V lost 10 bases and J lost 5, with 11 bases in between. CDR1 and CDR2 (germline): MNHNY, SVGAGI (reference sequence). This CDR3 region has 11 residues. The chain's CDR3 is CATQGRTEAFF. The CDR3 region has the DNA TGTGCCACTCAGGGTCGGACTGAAGCTTTCTTT.

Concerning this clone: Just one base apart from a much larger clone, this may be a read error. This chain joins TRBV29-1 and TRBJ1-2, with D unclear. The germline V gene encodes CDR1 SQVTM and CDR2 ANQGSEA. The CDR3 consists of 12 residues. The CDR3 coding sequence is TGCGGCGTTGTGGAAGCTAACTATGGCTACACCTTC. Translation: CGVVEANYGYTF.

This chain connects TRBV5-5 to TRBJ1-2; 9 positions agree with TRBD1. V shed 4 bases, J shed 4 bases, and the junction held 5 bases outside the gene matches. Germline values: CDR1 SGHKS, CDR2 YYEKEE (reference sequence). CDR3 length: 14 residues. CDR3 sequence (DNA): TGTGCCAGCAGCGCCGGGACAGGGTTCTATGGCTACACCTTC. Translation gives CASSAGTGFYGYTF.

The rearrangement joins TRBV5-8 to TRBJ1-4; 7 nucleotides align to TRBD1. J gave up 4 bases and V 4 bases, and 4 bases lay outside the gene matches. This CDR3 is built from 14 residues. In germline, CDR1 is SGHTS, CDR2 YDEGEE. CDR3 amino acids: CASSPGQSNEKLFF. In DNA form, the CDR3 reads TGTGCCAGCAGCCCGGGACAGAGTAATGAAAAACTGTTTTTT.

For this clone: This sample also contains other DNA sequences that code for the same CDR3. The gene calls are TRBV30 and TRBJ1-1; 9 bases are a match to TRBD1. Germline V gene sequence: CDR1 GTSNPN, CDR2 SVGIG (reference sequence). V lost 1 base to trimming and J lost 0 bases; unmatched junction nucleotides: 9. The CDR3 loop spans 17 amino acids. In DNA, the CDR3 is TGTGCCTGGAGTGCGAGTGGGACAGGGAGGGTGAACACTGAAGCTTTCTTT. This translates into CAWSASGTGRVNTEAFF.

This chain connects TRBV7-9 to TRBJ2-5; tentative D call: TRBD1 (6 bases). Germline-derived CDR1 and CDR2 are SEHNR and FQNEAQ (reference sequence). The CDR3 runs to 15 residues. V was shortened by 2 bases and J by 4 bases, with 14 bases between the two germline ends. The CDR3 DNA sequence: TGTGCCAGCAGCTTATTTTCAGGGGAAGGAGAGACCCAGTACTTC. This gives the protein CASSLFSGEGETQYF.

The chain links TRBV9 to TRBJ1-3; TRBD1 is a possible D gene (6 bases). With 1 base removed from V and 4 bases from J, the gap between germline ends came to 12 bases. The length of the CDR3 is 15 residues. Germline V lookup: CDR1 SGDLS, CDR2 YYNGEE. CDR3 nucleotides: TGTGCCAGCAGCGTAAGGTGGGACATAGGAAACACCATATATTTT. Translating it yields CASSVRWDIGNTIYF.

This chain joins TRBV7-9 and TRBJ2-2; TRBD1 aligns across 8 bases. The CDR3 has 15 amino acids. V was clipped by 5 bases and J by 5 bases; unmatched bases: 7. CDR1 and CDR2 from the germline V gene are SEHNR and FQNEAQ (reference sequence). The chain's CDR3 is CASSPRGLRTGELFF. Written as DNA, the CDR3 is TGTGCCAGCAGCCCCAGGGGGCTGAGAACCGGGGAGCTGTTTTTT.

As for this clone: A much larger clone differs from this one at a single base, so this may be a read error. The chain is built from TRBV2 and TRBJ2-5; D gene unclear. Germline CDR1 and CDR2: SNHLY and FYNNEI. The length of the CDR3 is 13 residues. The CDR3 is CVSSRTYQETQYF. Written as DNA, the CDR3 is TGTGTCAGCAGCCGGACCTACCAAGAGACCCAGTACTTC.

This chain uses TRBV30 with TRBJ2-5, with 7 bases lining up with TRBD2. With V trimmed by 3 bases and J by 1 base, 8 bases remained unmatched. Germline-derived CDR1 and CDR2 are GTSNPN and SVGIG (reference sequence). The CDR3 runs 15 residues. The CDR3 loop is CAWSPSGILQETQYF. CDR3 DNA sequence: TGTGCCTGGAGCCCGAGCGGGATCCTCCAAGAGACCCAGTACTTC.

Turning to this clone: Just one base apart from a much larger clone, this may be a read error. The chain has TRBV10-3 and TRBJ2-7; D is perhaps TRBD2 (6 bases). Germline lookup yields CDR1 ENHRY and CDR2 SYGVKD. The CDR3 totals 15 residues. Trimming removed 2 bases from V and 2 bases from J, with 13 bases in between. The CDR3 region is CAISERLAEPYEQYF. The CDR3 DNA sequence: TGTGCCATCAGTGAGAGGTTAGCGGAACCCTACGAGCAGTACTTC.

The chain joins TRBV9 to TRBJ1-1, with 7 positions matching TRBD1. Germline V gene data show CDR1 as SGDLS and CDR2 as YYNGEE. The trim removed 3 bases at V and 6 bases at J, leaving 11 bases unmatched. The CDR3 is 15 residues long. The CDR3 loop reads CASSAADRAGSEAFF. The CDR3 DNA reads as TGTGCCAGCAGCGCAGCCGACAGGGCGGGTTCTGAAGCTTTCTTT.